Listed below are T cell receptor beta chains from one sample, sequenced in a study of CD8+ T cells in alopecia areata. Here immunoSEQ multiplex PCR was the method, and the copy in TCRdb shows in-frame clones only, minus some. The sample has 150,000 to 200,000 clones, about three fifths seen once. This specimen was CD4+ T cells sorted from blood, taken at week 24, from a patient treated with tofacitinib. These receptors were collected from a human donor with alopecia areata. CDR3s include the opening cysteine and the closing phenylalanine or tryptophan. Not all rows give a size; the values are once, few, many and, for expanded clones, a class.

v_call clone_size cdr3_aa
TRBV29-1 NA CSVEQGADTQYF
TRBV27 NA CASSRTGTYGYTF
TRBV5-1 few CASRTGTGELWFF
TRBV30 NA CAWSGRGGYTF
TRBV9 many CASSPALGGLNTEAFF
TRBV30 NA CAWSLGSNTEAFF
TRBV30 NA CAWSGPDSGYGYTF
TRBV6-5 NA CASSETSLGYF
TRBV5-1 NA CASSPSSGGAEEQFF
TRBV5-1 NA CASSLQGPNEKLFF
TRBV29-1 NA CSVESGTGLSYEQYF
TRBV5-1 NA CASSLLSGRSYNEQFF
TRBV29-1 NA CSVTGSERDEQYF
TRBV29-1 few CSVTQGPGGSTGELFF
TRBV7-8 NA CASSLGRENEQFF
TRBV12-5 NA CASGMRGYNEQFF
TRBV30 NA CAWAGTSNQPQHF
TRBV7-2 NA CASSLVRDSPLHF
TRBV29-1 once CSVGQGPTNEKLFF
TRBV9 NA CASSVSDYGYTF
TRBV30 once CAARDRQASNQPQHF
TRBV9 NA CASSVSGGENEQFF
TRBV18 NA CASSPGVSDTQYF
TRBV6-5 NA CASGVRRSSTDTQYF
TRBV29-1 NA CSVSGGANNSPLHF
TRBV14 NA CASSPGGLNTGELFF
TRBV5-1 NA CASSLSGGAYNEQFF
TRBV30 NA CAWSGTLGNTEAFF
TRBV4-3 NA CASSQDVVDGGPTDTQYF
TRBV9 NA CASSVASGAHQETQYF
TRBV5-1 few CASSLVGTSNSRSNEQFF
TRBV7-9 few CASRRVGGTEQFF
TRBV29-1 few CSALGQAKNIQYF
TRBV15 few CATSTRQGHEQYF
TRBV5-6 few CASSLESGQNTEAFF
TRBV29-1 NA CSGRTGDGYTF
TRBV4-3 NA CASSPGGPSTDTQYF
TRBV5-1 NA CASSVGANSDTQYF
TRBV7-2 few CASSRDYTDTQYF